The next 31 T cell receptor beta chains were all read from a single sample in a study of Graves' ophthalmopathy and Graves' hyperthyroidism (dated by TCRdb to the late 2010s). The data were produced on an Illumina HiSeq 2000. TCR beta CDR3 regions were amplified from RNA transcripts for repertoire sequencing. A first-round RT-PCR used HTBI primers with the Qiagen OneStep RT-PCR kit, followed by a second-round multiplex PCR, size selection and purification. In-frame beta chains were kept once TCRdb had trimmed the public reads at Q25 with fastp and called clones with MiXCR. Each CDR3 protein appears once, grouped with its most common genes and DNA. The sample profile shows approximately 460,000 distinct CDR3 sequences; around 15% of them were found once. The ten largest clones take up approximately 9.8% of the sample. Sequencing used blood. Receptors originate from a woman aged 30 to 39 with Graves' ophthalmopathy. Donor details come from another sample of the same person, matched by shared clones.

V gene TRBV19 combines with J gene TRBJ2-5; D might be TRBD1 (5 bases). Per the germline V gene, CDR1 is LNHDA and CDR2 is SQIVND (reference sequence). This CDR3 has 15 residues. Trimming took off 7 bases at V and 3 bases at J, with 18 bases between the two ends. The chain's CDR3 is CASTKRAGYKETQYF. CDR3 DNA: TGTGCCAGTACTAAACGGGCAGGGTATAAAGAGACCCAGTACTTC. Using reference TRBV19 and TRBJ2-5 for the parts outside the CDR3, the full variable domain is DGGITQSPKYLFRKEGQNVTLSCEQNLNHDAMYWYRQDPGQGLRLIYYSQIVNDFQKGDIAEGYSVSREKKESFPLTVTSAQKNPTAFYLCASTKRAGYKETQYFGPGTRLLVL.

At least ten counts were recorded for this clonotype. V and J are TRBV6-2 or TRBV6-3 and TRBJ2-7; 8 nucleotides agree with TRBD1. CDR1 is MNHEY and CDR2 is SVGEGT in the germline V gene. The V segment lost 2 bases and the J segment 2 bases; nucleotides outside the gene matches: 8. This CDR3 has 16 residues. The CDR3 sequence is CASSYKTGENTYEQYF. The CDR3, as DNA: TGTGCCAGCAGTTACAAGACAGGGGAAAATACCTACGAGCAGTACTTC.

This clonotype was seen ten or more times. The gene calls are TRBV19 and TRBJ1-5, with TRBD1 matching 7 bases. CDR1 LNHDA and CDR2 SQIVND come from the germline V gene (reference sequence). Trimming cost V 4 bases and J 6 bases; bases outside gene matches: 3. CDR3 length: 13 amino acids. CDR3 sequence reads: CASSTGGPQPQHF. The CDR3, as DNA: TGTGCCAGTAGTACAGGGGGTCCTCAGCCCCAGCATTTT.

CDR3 protein: CASSTYRGRNTEAFF. CDR3 nucleotide sequence: TGTGCCAGCAGTACCTACAGGGGGCGGAACACTGAAGCTTTCTTT. This chain uses TRBV28 with TRBJ1-1, with 9 positions matching TRBD1. The germline V gene encodes CDR1 MDHEN and CDR2 SYDVKM. V lost 5 bases and J lost 1; bases outside the gene matches: 5. CDR3 length: 15 residues.

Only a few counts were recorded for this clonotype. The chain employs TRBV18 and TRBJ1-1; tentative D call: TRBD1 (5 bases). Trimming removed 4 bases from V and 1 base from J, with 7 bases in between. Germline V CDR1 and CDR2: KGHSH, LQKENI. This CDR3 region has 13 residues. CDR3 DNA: TGTGCCAGCTCACAACAGGAGAACACTGAAGCTTTCTTT. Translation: CASSQQENTEAFF. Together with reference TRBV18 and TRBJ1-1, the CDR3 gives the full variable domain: NAGVMQNPRHLVRRRGQEARLRCSPMKGHSHVYWYRQLPEEGLKFMVYLQKENIIDESGMPKERFSAEFPKEGPSILRIQQVVRGDSAAYFCASSQQENTEAFFGQGTRLTVV.

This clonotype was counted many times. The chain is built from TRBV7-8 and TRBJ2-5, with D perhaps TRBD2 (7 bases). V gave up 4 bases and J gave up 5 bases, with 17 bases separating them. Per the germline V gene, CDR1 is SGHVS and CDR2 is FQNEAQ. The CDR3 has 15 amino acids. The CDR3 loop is CASSSLGGVGETQYF. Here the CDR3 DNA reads TGTGCCAGCAGCTCCCTAGGGGGGGTTGGGGAGACCCAGTACTTC.

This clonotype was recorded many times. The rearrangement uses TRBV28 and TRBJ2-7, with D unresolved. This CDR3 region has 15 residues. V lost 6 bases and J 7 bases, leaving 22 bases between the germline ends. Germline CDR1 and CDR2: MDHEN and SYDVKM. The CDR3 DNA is TGTGCCAGCAGCAATACAGTCCACATCCTAGGAGAGCAGTACTTC. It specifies CASSNTVHILGEQYF. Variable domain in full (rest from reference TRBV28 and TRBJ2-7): DVKVTQSSRYLVKRTGEKVFLECVQDMDHENMFWYRQDPGLGLRLIYFSYDVKMKEKGDIPEGYSVSREKKERFSLILESASTNQTSMYLCASSNTVHILGEQYFGPGTRLTVT.

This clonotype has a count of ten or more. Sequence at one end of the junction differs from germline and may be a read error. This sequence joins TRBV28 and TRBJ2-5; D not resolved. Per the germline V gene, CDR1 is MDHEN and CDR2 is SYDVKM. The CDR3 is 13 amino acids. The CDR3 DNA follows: TGTGCCAGCAGTTTACCAGATAAAGAGACCCGGTACTTC. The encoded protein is CASSLPDKETRYF.

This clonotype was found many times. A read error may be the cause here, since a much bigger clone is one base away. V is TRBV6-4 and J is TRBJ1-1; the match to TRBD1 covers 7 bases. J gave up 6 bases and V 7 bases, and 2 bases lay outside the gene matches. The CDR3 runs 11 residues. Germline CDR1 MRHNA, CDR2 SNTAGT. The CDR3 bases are TGTGCCAGCATCACAGGGGCTGAAGCTTTCTTT. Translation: CASITGAEAFF.

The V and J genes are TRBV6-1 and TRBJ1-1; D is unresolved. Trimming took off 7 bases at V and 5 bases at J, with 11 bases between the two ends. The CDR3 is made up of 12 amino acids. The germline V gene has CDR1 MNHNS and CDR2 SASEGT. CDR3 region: CASTSVRTEAFF. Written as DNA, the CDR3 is TGTGCCAGCACCTCGGTGAGAACTGAAGCTTTCTTT.

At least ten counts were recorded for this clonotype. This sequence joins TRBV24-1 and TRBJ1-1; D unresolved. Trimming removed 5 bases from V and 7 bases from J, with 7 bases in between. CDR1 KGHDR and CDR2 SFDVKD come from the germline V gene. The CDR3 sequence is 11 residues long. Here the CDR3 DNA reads TGTGCCACCAGTGGAGGATTTGAAGCTTTCTTT. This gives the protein CATSGGFEAFF.

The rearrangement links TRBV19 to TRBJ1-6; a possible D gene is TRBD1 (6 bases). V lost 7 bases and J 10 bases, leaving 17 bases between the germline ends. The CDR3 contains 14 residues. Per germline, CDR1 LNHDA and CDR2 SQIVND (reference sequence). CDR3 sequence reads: CASNYRAGESPLHF. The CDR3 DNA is TGTGCCAGTAATTACAGGGCTGGTGAATCACCCCTCCACTTT.

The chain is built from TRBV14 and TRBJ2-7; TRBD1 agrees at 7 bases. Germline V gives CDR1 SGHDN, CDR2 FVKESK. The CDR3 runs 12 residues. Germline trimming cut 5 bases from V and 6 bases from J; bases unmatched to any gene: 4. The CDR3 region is CASSNTGVEQYF. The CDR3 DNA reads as TGTGCCAGCAGCAATACAGGGGTCGAGCAGTACTTC.

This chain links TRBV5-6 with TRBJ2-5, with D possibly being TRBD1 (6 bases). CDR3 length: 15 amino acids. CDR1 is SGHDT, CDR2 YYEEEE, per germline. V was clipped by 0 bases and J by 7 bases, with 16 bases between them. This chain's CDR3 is CASSLGGHLKGTQYF. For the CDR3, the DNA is TGTGCCAGCAGCTTGGGGGGACACCTCAAGGGGACCCAGTACTTC.

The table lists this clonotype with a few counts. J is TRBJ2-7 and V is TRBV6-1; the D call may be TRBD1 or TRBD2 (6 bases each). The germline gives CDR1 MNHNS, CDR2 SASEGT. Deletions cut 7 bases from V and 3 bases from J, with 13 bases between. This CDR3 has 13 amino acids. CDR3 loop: CASKQGGLYEQYF. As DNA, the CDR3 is TGTGCCAGCAAACAAGGGGGGCTCTACGAGCAGTACTTC.

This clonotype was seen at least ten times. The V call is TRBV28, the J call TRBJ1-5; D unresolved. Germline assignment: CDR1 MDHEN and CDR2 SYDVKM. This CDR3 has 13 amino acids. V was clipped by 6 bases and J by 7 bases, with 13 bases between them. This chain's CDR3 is CASRSGVYQPQHF. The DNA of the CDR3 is TGTGCCAGCAGGAGCGGAGTGTACCAGCCCCAGCATTTT.

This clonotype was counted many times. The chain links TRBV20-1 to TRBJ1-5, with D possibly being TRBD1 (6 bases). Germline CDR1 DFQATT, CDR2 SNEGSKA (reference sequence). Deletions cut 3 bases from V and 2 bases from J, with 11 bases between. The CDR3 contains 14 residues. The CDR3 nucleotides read TGCAGTGCTAGTAACAACAGGGGCAATCAGCCCCAGCATTTT. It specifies CSASNNRGNQPQHF.

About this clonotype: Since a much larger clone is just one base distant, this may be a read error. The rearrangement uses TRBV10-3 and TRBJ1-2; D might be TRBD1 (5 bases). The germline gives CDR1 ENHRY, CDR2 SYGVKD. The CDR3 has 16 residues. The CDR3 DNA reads TGTGCCATCAGTGAGTCGCAGGGTGCTGTGAACTATGGCCACACCTTC. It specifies CAISESQGAVNYGHTF.

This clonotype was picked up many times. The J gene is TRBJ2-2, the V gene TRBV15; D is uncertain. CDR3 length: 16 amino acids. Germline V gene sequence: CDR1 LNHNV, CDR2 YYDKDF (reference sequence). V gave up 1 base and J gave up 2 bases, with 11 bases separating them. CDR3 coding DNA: TGTGCCACCAGCAGAGTAGAACGGCGTAACACCGGGGAGCTGTTTTTT. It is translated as CATSRVERRNTGELFF.

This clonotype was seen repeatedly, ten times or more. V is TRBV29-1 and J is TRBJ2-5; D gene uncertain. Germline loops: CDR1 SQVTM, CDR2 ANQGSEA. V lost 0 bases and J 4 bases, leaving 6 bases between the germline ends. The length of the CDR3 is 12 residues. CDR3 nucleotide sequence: TGCAGCGTTGAAGAATCTAGAGAGACCCAGTACTTC. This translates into CSVEESRETQYF.

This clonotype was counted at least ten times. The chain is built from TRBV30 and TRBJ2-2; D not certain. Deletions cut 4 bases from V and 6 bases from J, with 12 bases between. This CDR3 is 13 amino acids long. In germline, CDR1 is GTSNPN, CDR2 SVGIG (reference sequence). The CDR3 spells CAWKNRDAGELFF. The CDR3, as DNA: TGTGCCTGGAAAAATCGAGATGCCGGGGAGCTGTTTTTT.

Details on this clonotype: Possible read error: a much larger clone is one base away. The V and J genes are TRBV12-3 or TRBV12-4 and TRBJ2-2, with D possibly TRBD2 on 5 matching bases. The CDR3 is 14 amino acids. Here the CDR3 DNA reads TGTGCCAGCAGAGACACTTACCCGGTCGGGGAGCTGTTGTTT. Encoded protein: CASRDTYPVGELLF.

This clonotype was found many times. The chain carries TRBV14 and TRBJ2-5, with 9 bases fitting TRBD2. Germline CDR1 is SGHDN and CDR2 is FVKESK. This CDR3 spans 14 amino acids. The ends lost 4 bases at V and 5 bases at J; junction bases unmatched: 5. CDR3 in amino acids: CASSPSGIWETQYF. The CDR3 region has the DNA TGTGCCAGCAGCCCTAGCGGGATATGGGAGACCCAGTACTTC.

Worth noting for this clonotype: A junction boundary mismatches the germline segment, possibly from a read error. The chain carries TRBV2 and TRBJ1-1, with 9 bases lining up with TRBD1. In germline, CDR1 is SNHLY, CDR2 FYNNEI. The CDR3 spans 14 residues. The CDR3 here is CASTKRTGAYEACF. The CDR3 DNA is TGTGCCAGCACAAAAAGGACAGGGGCCTATGAAGCTTGCTTT. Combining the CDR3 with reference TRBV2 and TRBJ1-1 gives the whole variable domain EPEVTQTPSHQVTQMGQEVILRCVPISNHLYFYWYRQILGQKVEFLVSFYNNEISEKSEIFDDQFSVERPDGSNFTLKIRSTKLEDSAMYFCASTKRTGAYEACFGQGTRLTVV.

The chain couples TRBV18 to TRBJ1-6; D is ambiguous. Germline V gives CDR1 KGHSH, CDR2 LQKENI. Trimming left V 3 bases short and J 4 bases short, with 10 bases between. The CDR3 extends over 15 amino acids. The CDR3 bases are TGTGCCAGCTCACCCTCTGACCAATATAATTCACCCCTCCACTTT. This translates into CASSPSDQYNSPLHF.

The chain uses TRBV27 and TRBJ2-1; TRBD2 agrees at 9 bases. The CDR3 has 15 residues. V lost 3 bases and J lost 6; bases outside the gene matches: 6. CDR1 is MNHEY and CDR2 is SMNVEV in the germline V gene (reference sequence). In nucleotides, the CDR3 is TGTGCCAGCAGTTTGGCGGGAGGGGCCAGCAATGAGCAGTTCTTC. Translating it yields CASSLAGGASNEQFF.

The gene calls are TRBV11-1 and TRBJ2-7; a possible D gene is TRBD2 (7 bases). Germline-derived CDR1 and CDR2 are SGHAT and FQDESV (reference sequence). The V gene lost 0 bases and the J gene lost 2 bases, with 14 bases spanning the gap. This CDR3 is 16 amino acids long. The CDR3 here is CASSLAGGAKAYEQYF. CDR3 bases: TGTGCCAGCAGCTTAGCGGGGGGGGCAAAAGCCTACGAGCAGTACTTC.

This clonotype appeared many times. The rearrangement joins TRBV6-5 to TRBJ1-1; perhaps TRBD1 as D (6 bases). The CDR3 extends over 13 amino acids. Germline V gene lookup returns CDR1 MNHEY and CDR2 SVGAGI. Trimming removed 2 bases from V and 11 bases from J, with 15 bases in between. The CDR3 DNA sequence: TGTGCCAGCAGTTACCCCGGCGGGGGCGATGCTTTCTTT. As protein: CASSYPGGGDAFF.

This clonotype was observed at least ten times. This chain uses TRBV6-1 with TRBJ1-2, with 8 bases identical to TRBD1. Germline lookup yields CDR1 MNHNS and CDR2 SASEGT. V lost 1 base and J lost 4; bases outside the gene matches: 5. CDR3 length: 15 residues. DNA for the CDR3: TGTGCCAGCAGTGAAGAGACGGGACAGGCCTATGGCTACACCTTC. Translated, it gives CASSEETGQAYGYTF.

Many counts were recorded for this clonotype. Here the CDR3 DNA reads TGTGCCAGCAGCCCTAGCGGGGGGGCCGGTGAGACCCAGTACTTC. It translates to CASSPSGGAGETQYF. This sequence joins TRBV7-9 and TRBJ2-5; 12 bases map to TRBD2. This CDR3 has 15 amino acids. Germline V gene lookup returns CDR1 SEHNR and CDR2 FQNEAQ (reference sequence). V was pared by 5 bases and J by 5 bases, with 6 bases of the junction left unmatched.

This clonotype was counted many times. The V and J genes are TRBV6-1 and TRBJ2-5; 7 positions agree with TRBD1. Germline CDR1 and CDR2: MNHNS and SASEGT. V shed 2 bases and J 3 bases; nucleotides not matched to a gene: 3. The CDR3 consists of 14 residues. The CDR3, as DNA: TGTGCCAGCAGTGAAATTGGACAGGAAGAGACCCAGTACTTC. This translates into CASSEIGQEETQYF.